The source of this T cell receptor beta chain is a study of OX40 agonist ivuxolimab in advanced cancers. In the study overall: Hepatocellular carcinoma, melanoma, renal cell or head and neck cancer occurred in dose-escalation patients. Eligibility rules accepted prior anti-PD-1, anti-PD-L1 or anti-CTLA-4 therapy, and approximately 40% had some. Participants averaged approximately 61 years of age (range roughly 23 to 90) and were around 80% male.

With 4 bases clipped from V and 4 bases from J, the junction kept 5 bases outside the gene matches. CDR1 SGDLS and CDR2 YYNGEE come from the germline V gene. This CDR3 has 15 amino acids. TCRdb keeps only in-frame clones here, not all; method: immunoSEQ multiplex PCR. The sample contains about 99,000 clones, over 75% of which appear only once. The sequenced sample was CD4+ or CD8+ T cells sorted from blood, obtained in a trial of the OX40 agonist ivuxolimab. V usage is TRBV9 and J usage is TRBJ2-2, with 9 nucleotides matching TRBD2. The origin of this receptor is an adult with an advanced solid tumor such as melanoma, head and neck, liver or kidney cancer. The DNA for the CDR3 is TGTGCCAGCAGCAGAGCTAGCGGGGTCACCGGGGAGCTGTTTTTT. Protein sequence: CASSRASGVTGELFF.